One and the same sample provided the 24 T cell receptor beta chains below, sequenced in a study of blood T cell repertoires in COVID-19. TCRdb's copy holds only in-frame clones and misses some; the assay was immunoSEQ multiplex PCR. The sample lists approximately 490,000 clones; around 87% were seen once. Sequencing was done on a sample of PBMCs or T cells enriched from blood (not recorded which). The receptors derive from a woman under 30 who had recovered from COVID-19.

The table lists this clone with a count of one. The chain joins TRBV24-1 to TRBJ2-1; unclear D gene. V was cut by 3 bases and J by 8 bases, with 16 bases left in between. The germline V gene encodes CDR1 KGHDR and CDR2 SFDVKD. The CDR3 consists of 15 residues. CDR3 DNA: TGTGCCACCAGTGATCCCCGTGGTCTCCAGGATGAGCAGTTCTTC. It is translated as CATSDPRGLQDEQFF.

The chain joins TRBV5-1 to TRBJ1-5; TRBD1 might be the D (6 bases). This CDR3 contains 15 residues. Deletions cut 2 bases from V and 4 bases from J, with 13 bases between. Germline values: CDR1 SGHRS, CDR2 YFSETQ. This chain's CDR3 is CASSFDGTSNQPQHF. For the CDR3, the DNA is TGCGCCAGCAGCTTTGACGGGACATCAAATCAGCCCCAGCATTTT.

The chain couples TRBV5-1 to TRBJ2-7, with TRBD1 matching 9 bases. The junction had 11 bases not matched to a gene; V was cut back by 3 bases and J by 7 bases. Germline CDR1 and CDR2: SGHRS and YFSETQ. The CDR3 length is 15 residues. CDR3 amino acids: CASSWGDRASGEQYF. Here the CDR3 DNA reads TGCGCCAGCAGCTGGGGGGACAGGGCCTCGGGAGAGCAGTACTTC. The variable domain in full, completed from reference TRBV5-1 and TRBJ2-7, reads KAGVTQTPRYLIKTRGQQVTLSCSPISGHRSVSWYQQTPGQGLQFLFEYFSETQRNKGNFPGRFSGRQFSNSRSEMNVSTLELGDSALYLCASSWGDRASGEQYFGPGTRLTVT.

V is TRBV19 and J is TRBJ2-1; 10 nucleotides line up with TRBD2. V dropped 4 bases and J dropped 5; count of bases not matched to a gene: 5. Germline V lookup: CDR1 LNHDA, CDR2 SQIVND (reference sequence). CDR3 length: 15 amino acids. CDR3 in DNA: TGTGCCAGTAGTACCCAGCGGGGGGGAGACAATGAGCAGTTCTTC. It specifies CASSTQRGGDNEQFF.

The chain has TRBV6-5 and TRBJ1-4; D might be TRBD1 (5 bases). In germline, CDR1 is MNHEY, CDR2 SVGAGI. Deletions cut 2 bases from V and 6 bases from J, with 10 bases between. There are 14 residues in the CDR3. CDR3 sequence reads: CASSYGVGDEKLFF. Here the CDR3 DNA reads TGTGCCAGCAGTTACGGTGTAGGGGATGAAAAACTGTTTTTT.

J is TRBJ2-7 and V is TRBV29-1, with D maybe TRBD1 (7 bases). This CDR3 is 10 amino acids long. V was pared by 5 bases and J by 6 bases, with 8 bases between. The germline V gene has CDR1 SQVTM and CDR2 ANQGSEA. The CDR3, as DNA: TGCAGCGTTCAGGGGGGCGAGCAGTACTTC. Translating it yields CSVQGGEQYF.

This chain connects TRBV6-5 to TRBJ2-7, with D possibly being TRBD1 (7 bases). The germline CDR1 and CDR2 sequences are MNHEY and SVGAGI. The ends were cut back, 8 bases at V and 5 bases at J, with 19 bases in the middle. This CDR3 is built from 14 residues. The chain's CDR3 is CASGRVRGVNEQYF. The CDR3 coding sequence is TGTGCCAGCGGAAGAGTCAGGGGGGTGAACGAGCAGTACTTC.

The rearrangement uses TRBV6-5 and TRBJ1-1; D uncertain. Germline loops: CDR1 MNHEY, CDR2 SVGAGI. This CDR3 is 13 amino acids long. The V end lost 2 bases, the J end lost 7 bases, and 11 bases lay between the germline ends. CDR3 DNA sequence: TGTGCCAGCAGTTACAGTCGGTACGGTGAAGCTTTCTTT. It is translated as CASSYSRYGEAFF.

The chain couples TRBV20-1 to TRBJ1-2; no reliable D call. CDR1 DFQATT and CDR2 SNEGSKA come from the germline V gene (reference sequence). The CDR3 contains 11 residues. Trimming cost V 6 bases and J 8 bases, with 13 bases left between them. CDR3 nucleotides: TGCAGTGCCTCTACAAGCGGCGGCTACACCTTC. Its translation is CSASTSGGYTF.

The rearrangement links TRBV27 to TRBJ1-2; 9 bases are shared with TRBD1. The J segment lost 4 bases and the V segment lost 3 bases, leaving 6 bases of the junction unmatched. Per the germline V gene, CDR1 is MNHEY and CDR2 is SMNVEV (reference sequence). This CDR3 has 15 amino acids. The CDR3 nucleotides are TGTGCCAGCAGTTTGTCCACAGGGGGCGTCTATGGCTACACCTTC. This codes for CASSLSTGGVYGYTF.

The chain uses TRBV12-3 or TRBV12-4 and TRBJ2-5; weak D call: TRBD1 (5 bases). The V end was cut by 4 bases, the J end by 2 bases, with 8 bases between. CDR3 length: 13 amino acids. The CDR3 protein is CASSWAGQETQYF. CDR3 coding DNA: TGTGCCAGCAGTTGGGCAGGGCAAGAGACCCAGTACTTC.

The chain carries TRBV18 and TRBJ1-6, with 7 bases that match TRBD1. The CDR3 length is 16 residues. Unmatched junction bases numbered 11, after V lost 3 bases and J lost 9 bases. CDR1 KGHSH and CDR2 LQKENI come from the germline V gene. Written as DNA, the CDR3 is TGTGCCAGCTCACCCTCTCGACAGGGCGCGGGTTCACCCCTCCACTTT. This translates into CASSPSRQGAGSPLHF.

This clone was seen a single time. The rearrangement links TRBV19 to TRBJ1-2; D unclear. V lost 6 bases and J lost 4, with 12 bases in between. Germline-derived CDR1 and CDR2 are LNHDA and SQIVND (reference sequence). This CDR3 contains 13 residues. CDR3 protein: CASSPRDSYGYTF. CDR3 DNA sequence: TGTGCCAGTAGCCCTCGGGATAGCTATGGCTACACCTTC.

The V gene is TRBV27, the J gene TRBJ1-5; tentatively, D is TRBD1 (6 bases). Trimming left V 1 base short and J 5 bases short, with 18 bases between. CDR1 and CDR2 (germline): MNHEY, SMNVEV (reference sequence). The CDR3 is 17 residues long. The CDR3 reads CASSLYRDGFTDQPQHF. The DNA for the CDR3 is TGTGCCAGCAGTTTATACAGGGACGGATTCACAGATCAGCCCCAGCATTTT.

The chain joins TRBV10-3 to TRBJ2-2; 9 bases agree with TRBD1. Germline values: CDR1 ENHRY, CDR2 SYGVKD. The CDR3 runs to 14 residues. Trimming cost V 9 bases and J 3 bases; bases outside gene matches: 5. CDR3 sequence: CAIMGQGDTGELFF. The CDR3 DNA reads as TGTGCCATTATGGGACAGGGAGACACCGGGGAGCTGTTTTTT.

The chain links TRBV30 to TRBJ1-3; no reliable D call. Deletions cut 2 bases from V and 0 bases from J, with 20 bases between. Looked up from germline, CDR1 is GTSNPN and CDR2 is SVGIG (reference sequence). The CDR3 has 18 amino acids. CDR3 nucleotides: TGTGCCTGGAGTCTCTCGTTTTTGAAACTGATCTCTGGAAACACCATATATTTT. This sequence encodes CAWSLSFLKLISGNTIYF.

This CDR3 reads CASSPRQGENTGELFF. The DNA for the CDR3 is TGCGCCAGCAGCCCCCGACAGGGGGAAAACACCGGGGAGCTGTTTTTT. The V call is TRBV5-1, the J call TRBJ2-2; TRBD1 agrees at 9 bases. The CDR3 totals 16 residues. Trimming removed 4 bases from V and 2 bases from J; junction bases left unmatched: 6. Looked up from germline, CDR1 is SGHRS and CDR2 is YFSETQ.

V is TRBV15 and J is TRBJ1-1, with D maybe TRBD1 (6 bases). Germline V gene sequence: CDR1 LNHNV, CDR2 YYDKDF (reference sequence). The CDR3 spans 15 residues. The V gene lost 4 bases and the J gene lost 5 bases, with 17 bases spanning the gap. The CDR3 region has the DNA TGTGCCACCAGCACCGAACAGGGTCGGAGGACTGAAGCTTTCTTT. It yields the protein CATSTEQGRRTEAFF.

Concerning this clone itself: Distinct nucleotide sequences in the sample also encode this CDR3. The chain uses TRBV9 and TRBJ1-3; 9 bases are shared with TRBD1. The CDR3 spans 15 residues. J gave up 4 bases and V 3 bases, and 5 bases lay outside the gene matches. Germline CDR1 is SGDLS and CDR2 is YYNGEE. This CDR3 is CASSAGQGSGNTIYF. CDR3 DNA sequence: TGTGCCAGCAGCGCCGGACAGGGGTCCGGAAACACCATATATTTT.

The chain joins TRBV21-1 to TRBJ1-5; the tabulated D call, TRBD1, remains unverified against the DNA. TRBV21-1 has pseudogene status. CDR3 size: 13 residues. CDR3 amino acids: CASTGQGRQPQHF. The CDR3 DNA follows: TGTGCCAGCACCGGACAGGGACGTCAGCCCCAGCATTTT.

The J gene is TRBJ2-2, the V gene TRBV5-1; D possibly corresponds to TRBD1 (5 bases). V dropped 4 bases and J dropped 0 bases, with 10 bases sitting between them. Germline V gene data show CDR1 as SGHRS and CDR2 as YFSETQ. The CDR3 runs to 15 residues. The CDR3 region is CASSLRTSNTGELFF. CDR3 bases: TGCGCCAGCAGCCTTAGGACATCGAACACCGGGGAGCTGTTTTTT.

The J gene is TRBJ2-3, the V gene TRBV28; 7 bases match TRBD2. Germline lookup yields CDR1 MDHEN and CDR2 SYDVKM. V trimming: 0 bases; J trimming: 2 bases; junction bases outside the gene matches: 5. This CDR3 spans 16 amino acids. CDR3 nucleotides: TGTGCCAGCAGTTTATGGCTAGCGGACCCCACAGATACGCAGTATTTT. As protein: CASSLWLADPTDTQYF.

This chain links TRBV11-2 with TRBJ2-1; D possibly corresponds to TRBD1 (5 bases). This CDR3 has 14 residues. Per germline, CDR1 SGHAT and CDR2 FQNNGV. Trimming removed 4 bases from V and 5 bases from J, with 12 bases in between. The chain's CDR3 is CASSSRQTDNEQFF. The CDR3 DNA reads TGTGCCAGCAGCTCTAGACAGACAGACAATGAGCAGTTCTTC.

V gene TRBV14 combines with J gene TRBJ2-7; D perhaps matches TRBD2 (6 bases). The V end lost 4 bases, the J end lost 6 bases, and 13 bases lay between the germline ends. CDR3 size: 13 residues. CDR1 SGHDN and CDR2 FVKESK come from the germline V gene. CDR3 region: CASSLIREAEQYF. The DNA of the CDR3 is TGTGCCAGCAGCCTCATCAGGGAGGCCGAGCAGTACTTC.